This T cell receptor (beta chain) stems from a study of blood T cells in healthy people across ages. Study at large: Per two T cells, template switching captured roughly one barcoded beta molecule.

This clonotype occurred once. The CDR3 loop spans 17 amino acids. V was shortened by 2 bases and J by 2 bases, with 18 bases between the two germline ends. Through a sample-barcoded 5' primer and a J-beta primer mix, a second PCR was run for roughly 7 to 12 cycles. MiXCR, run by TCRdb on the 5' RACE reads, gives a single entry per CDR3 protein. The table includes hundreds of thousands of distinct CDR3 sequences, 49% detected once. With each sample, at least 5 micrograms of total RNA were extracted. The chain is built from TRBV6-7 and TRBJ2-5; D may correspond to TRBD1 or TRBD2 (5 bases each). TRBV6-7 is an ORF; its function is uncertain. Input material: blood. The clonotype originates from a woman aged 55-69 years in good health. The CDR3 bases are TGTGCCAGCAGTTACCAGTTTCGGGGACCAAGGCAAGAGACCCAGTACTTC. Translation gives CASSYQFRGPRQETQYF.